This T cell receptor beta chain was sequenced during a study of post-analysis software for immune sequencing data. In the study overall: As for disease course, relapsing-remitting, secondary progressive and progressive-relapsing multiple sclerosis were all included. Study findings and constraints: Four or five TRBV segments (TRBV5-6, TRBV5-1 and TRBV20-1 among them) occurred more frequently in patients than in controls.

V shed 7 bases and J shed 5 bases, with 7 bases lying between them. The CDR3 covers 11 residues. Germline CDR1 is MNHNY and CDR2 is SVGAGI (reference sequence). As for this clonotype: Its antigen is not identified. Given a much more abundant clone one base away, this may be a read error.

TCR beta cDNA libraries had unique molecular identifiers. The yield from roughly 1 to 10 million T cells was 500,000 or so cDNA molecules in total. TCRdb recomputed calls from the PCR reads with MiXCR, one row per CDR3 protein. The sample contains roughly 800,000 distinct CDR3 sequences, less than 35% of which appear only once. The rearrangement links TRBV6-6 to TRBJ2-3; D call uncertain. Specimen: blood. The TCR was taken from a girl between 5 and 17 years old with multiple sclerosis. The DNA for the CDR3 is TGTGCCAGCACCTTCAAAGATACGCAGTATTTT. As protein: CASTFKDTQYF.